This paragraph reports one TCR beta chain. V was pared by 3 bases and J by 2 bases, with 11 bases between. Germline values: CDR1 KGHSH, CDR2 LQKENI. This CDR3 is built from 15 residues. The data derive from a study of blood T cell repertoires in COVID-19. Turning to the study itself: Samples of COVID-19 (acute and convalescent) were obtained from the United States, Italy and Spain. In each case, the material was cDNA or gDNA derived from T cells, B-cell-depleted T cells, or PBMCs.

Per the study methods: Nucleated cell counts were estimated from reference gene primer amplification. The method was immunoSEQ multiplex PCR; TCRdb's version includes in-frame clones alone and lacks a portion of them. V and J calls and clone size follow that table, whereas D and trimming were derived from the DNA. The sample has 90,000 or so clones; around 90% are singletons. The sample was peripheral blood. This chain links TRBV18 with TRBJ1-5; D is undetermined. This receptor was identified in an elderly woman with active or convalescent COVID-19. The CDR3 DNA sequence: TGTGCCAGCTCACCGACATATCTGGGCAATCAGCCCCAGCATTTT. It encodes CASSPTYLGNQPQHF.